The sequence of this T cell receptor beta chain was determined in a study of STAT5B mutations in CD4+ large granular lymphocyte leukemia. Sequenced by immunoSEQ multiplex PCR; TCRdb stores in-frame clones only, minus some. The table lists about 45,000 clones, 80% to 90% of them singletons. The CDR3 length is 13 residues. Germline trimming cut 4 bases from V and 7 bases from J; bases unmatched to any gene: 5. The germline CDR1 and CDR2 sequences are SGHRS and YFSETQ. The table lists this clone with a few counts. The TCR originated in a human donor in good health. The sample taken for sequencing was CD4+ T cells from blood buffy coats. The rearrangement joins TRBV5-1 to TRBJ1-2, with 9 positions matching TRBD1. The CDR3 DNA reads as TGCGCCAGCAGCAAGGGACAGGGTGGTGGCTACACCTTC. It translates to CASSKGQGGGYTF.